This T cell receptor beta chain was observed in a study of T cells after yellow fever vaccination (dated by TCRdb to the late 2010s). The study in broad terms: The SMART-Seq v4 Ultra Low Input RNA kit was used to prepare libraries from fractions with low cell numbers. To track T-cell clones before and after primary and booster YFV17D yellow fever vaccination, bulk TCR alpha and beta repertoires were sequenced longitudinally. Two healthy male donors, one aged 18 to 30 and one aged 30 to 40 years, were included in the cohort. Blood samples were taken at several timepoints before and after primary and secondary immunization, and bulk PBMC replicates and cell subsets were isolated. Summary of the overall study and its limitations: Compared with the primary T-cell response, the secondary T-cell response was faster but weaker, reaching its peak on day 5 rather than on day 15. Computational filtering was required because FACS-sorted repertoires could contain abundant contaminating clonotypes from the bulk population. A small share of clonotypes was detected in both CD4 and CD8 compartments, with the overlap likely arising from convergent recombination. Because the study included only a couple of donors, the extent to which the findings can be generalized is limited. Most clones expanded after primary vaccination were re-detected after the booster (around 96% of CD4 and 88% of CD8), suggesting broad memory maintenance.

TCR cDNA was synthesized by 5'RACE template switching, which introduced a universal primer site and unique molecular identifiers. Priming of cDNA synthesis was performed from both the TCR alpha and TCR beta constant segments. Libraries were amplified in two PCR steps, with sample barcodes and sequencing adapters added in the second step. Sequencing of the libraries was done on either Illumina HiSeq 2500 (2x100 bp) or NovaSeq (2x150 bp). Processing in the source paper ran as follows. MIGEC handled demultiplexing of reads and collapsing into UMI consensus sequences, while MiXCR performed V(D)J alignment. Vaccine-responding clonotypes were defined with edgeR using replicate PBMC samples, requiring FDR below 0.01 and a log2 fold change above 5 up to day 15. Bulk clonotypes were assigned CD4 or CD8 identity according to which sequenced CD4 or CD8 repertoire held them at higher abundance. NS4B-specific clonotypes were defined as those at least 10-fold enriched in dextramer-positive over dextramer-negative fractions; CD4-biased clonotypes were excluded. TCRdb itself trimmed the public reads at Q25 with fastp, ran MiXCR and retained productive beta chains. Under each unique CDR3 protein, matching rows form one entry showing the most common genes and DNA. TCRdb, not the original authors, processed these V and J calls. This sample holds nearly 45,000 distinct CDR3 sequences; 6.8% were observed only once. The top ten constitute 15% of the sample.

The meaning of the sample's treatment or condition label: live attenuated yellow fever vaccine strain. PBMCs were isolated from peripheral blood using a standard Ficoll-Paque protocol. Epitope-specific CD8 T cells were sorted with a dextramer loaded with the yellow fever NS4B epitope peptide, and anti-CD3 and anti-CD8 staining was applied. TriZol was used to extract RNA from bulk PBMCs, CD4 and CD8 fractions, and dextramer-positive and dextramer-negative fractions. The V end loses 0 bases and the J end loses 6 bases, and a stretch of 10 bases separates them. For CDR1 and CDR2, the germline V gene lists SGHRS and YFSETQ. Inclusive of the bounding cysteine and phenylalanine, the CDR3 is 14 residues long. The sequence is cut down to CDR3 DNA, 42 bases in frame from base 1. This clonotype has a count of ten or more. No base quality information exists; no much larger clone differs at one position.

The sequencing here drew on CD8+ T cells not binding an NS4B(214-222) dextramer, sorted from PBMCs, taken 45 days after the yellow fever booster vaccination. This specimen's cell subset or site label, per the study, means: NS4B epitope dextramer-negative CD8 T cells. In this chain, TRBV5-1 is recombined with TRBJ2-1; a weak D assignment points to TRBD2 (5 bases agree). The TCR sequence derives from a young man who received the YFV17D yellow fever vaccine. The nucleotide sequence reads TGCGCCAGCAGCTTGGCCGGGGTCCCCAATGAGCAGTTCTTC. It translates to CASSLAGVPNEQFF.